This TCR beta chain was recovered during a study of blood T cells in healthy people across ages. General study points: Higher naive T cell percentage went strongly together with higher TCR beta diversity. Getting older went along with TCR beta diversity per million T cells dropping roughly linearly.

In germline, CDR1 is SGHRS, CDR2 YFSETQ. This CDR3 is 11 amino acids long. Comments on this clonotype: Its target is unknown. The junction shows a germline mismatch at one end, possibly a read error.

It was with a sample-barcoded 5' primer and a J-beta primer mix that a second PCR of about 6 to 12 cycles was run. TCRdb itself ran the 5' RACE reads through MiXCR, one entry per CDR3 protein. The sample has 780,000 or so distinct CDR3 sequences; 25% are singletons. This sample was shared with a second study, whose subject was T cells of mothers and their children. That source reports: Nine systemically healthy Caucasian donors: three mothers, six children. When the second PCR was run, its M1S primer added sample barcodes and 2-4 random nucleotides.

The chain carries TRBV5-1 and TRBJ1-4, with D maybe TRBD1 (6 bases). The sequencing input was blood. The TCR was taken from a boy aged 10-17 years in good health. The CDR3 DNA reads TGCGCCAGCAGCTTGGGCAGGGGCCACTCTTTT. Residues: CASSLGRGHSF.